The subject of this entry is one TCR beta chain. A read error may account for a junction end that differs from germline. CDR1 LNHDA and CDR2 SQIVND come from the germline V gene (reference sequence). This CDR3 contains 12 residues. This entry is derived from a study of blood T cells in healthy people across ages. Then a second PCR, running roughly 7 to 11 cycles, was carried out with a sample-barcoded 5' primer and a J-beta primer mix. Every sample gave at least 2.5 million paired-end reads containing CDR3. One entry per CDR3 protein results from TCRdb running MiXCR on the 5' RACE reads. This sample has 650,000 to 700,000 distinct CDR3 sequences, with less than 40% found just once.

The receptor was derived from a woman older than 75 in good health. The chain recombines TRBV19 with TRBJ2-2; possibly TRBD2 for D (5 bases). The sequencing input was blood. The CDR3 here is CASSWGTGERFF. CDR3 bases: TGTGCCAGTAGTTGGGGTACCGGGGAGCGGTTTTTT.